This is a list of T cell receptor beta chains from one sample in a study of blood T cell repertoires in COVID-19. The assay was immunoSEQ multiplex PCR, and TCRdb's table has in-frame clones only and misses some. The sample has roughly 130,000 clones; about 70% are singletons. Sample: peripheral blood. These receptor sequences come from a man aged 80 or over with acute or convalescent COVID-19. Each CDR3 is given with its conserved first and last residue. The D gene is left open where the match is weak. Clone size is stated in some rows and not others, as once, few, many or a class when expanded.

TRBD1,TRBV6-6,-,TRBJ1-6,CASSPTGGRRSYNSPLHF,TGTGCCAGCAGTCCAACAGGGGGCCGTAGATCCTATAATTCACCCCTCCACTTT
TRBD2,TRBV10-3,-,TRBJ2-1,CAISGGGFNEQFF,TGTGCCATCAGCGGGGGGGGGTTCAATGAGCAGTTCTTC
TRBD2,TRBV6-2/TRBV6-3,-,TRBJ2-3,CASSTTSSGGREDTQYF,TGTGCCAGCAGTACCACTTCTAGCGGGGGTCGAGAAGATACGCAGTATTTT
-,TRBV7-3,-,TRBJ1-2,CASSPRGGARGYTF,TGTGCCAGCAGCCCCCGGGGGGGCGCGAGGGGCTACACCTTC
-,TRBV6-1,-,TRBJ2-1,CASSERNEQFF,TGTGCCAGCAGTGAGAGAAATGAGCAGTTCTTC
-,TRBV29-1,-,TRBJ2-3,CSVHGVRSTDTQYF,TGCAGCGTCCACGGGGTACGCAGCACAGATACGCAGTATTTT
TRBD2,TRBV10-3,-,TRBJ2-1,CAAQAAGGYNEQFF,TGTGCCGCCCAAGCAGCGGGGGGGTACAATGAGCAGTTCTTC
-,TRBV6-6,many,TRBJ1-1,CASSYRGENTEAFF,TGTGCCAGCAGTTACCGGGGGGAGAACACTGAAGCTTTCTTT
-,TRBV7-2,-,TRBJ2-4,CASSLEGGQTKLAKNIQYF,TGTGCCAGCAGCTTAGAGGGGGGACAGACAAAATTAGCCAAAAACATTCAGTACTTC
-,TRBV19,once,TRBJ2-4,CASSYYRGGGVNIQYF,TGTGCCAGTAGCTATTACAGGGGAGGAGGTGTGAACATTCAGTACTTC
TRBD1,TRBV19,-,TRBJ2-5,CASSISGGGETQYF,TGTGCCAGTAGTATATCAGGGGGCGGAGAGACCCAGTACTTC
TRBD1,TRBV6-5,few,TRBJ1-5,CASSRGQGNNQPQHF,TGTGCCAGCAGTCGGGGACAGGGGAACAATCAGCCCCAGCATTTT
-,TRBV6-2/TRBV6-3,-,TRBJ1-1,CASSYEGNTEAFF,TGTGCCAGCAGTTACGAGGGGAACACTGAAGCTTTCTTT
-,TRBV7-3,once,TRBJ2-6,CASSLSGSRWVGANVLTF,TGTGCCAGCAGCTTATCTGGGTCGCGGTGGGTTGGGGCCAACGTCCTGACTTTC
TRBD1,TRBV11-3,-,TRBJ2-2,CASSLGGQGTGELFF,TGTGCCAGCAGCTTAGGGGGACAGGGAACCGGGGAGCTGTTTTTT
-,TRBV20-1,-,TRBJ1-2,CSARWAGGYTF,TGCAGTGCTCGGTGGGCTGGCGGCTACACCTTC
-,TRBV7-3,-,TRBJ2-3,CASSLVRAPDTQYF,TGTGCCAGCAGCTTGGTCAGGGCCCCAGATACGCAGTATTTT
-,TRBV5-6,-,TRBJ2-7,CASSLEGGGASGSYEQYF,TGTGCCAGCAGCTTGGAAGGTGGGGGGGCTAGTGGCTCCTACGAGCAGTACTTC
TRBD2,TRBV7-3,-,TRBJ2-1,CASSLRAGGPNEQFF,TGTGCCAGCAGCTTGAGAGCGGGGGGGCCCAATGAGCAGTTCTTC
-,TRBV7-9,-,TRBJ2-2,CASSKDRTGTGELFF,TGTGCCAGCAGCAAAGACAGGACGGGCACCGGGGAGCTGTTTTTT
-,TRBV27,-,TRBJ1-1,CASSFVNLGYTEAFF,TGTGCCAGCAGTTTCGTAAATCTCGGGTACACTGAAGCTTTCTTT
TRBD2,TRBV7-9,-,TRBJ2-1,CASSSLAGGPSSSYNEQFF,TGTGCCAGCAGCTCGTTAGCGGGGGGACCATCTAGCTCCTACAATGAGCAGTTCTTC
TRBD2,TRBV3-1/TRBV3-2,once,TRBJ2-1,CASSAYVAGGPGEQFF,TGTGCCAGCAGCGCTTACGTCGCGGGGGGTCCGGGTGAGCAGTTCTTC
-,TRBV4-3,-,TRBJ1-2,CASSQEVSGYGYTF,TGCGCCAGCAGCCAAGAGGTATCGGGCTATGGCTACACCTTC
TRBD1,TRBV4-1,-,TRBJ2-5,CASSQTGTGGTEETQYF,TGCGCCAGCAGCCAAACCGGGACAGGGGGGACCGAAGAGACCCAGTACTTC
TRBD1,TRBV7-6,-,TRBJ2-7,CASSLSRGTGSGEQYF,TGTGCCAGCAGCTTAAGTAGAGGGACAGGGTCCGGCGAGCAGTACTTC
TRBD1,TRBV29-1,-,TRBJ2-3,CSVESGTDVGTDTQYF,TGCAGCGTTGAATCCGGGACAGACGTTGGTACAGATACGCAGTATTTT
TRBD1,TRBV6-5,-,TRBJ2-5,CASTKGTAAQSTQYF,TGTGCCAGCACCAAAGGGACAGCCGCTCAATCGACCCAGTACTTC
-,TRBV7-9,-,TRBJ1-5,CASSQGVQEPQHF,TGTGCCAGCAGCCAAGGGGTACAGGAGCCCCAGCATTTT
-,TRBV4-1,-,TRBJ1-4,CASSQSPRGRGPEKLFF,TGCGCCAGCAGCCAATCCCCTCGGGGCAGGGGCCCTGAAAAACTGTTTTTT
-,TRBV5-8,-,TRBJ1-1,CASSYPRRGTEAFF,TGTGCCAGCAGCTACCCCCGCAGGGGCACTGAAGCTTTCTTT
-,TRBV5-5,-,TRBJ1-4,CASSLLGGRGEKLFF,TGTGCCAGCAGCCTATTGGGGGGGCGAGGTGAAAAACTGTTTTTT
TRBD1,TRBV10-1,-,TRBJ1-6,CASSYFDRVSPLHF,TGCGCCAGCAGTTACTTCGACAGGGTTTCACCCCTCCACTTT
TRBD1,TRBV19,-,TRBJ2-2,CASSTSGGWGGELFF,TGTGCCAGTAGTACTTCAGGGGGCTGGGGCGGGGAGCTGTTTTTT
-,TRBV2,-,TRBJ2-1,CAVPGYNEQFF,TGTGCCGTGCCGGGTTACAATGAGCAGTTCTTC
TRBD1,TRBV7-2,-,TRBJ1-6,CASSVTGTNSPLHF,TGTGCCAGCAGCGTGACAGGGACGAATTCACCCCTCCACTTT
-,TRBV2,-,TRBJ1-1,CASSVFGTEAFF,TGTGCCAGCAGTGTGTTCGGGACAGAAGCTTTCTTT
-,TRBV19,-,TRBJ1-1,CASSIATDSAEAFF,TGTGCCAGTAGTATAGCAACAGATTCTGCTGAAGCTTTCTTT
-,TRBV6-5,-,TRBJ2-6,CASSSRKAGANVLTF,TGTGCCAGCAGTTCGAGGAAAGCTGGGGCCAACGTCCTGACTTTC
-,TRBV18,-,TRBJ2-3,CASSPQAGRTDTQYF,TGTGCCAGCTCACCACAGGCAGGGCGCACAGATACGCAGTATTTT
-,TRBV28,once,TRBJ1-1,CASSLEGAYTEAFF,TGTGCCAGCAGTTTAGAGGGCGCGTACACTGAAGCTTTCTTT
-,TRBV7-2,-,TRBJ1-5,CASSWIANQPQHF,TGTGCCAGCAGCTGGATAGCAAATCAGCCCCAGCATTTT
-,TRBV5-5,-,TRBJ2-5,CASSEQGEKTQYF,TGTGCCAGCAGCGAGCAAGGGGAAAAGACCCAGTACTTC
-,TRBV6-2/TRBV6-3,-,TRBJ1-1,CASSFQGTEAFF,TGTGCCAGCAGTTTTCAGGGGACTGAAGCTTTCTTT
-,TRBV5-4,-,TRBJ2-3,CASSARDTQYF,TGTGCCAGCAGCGCACGGGATACGCAGTATTTT
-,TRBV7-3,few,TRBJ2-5,CASSFAAGTQETQYF,TGTGCCAGCAGCTTTGCAGCGGGGACACAAGAGACCCAGTACTTC
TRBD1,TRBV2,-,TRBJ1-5,CASSGQGSSNQPQHF,TGTGCCAGCAGCGGACAGGGATCAAGCAATCAGCCCCAGCATTTT
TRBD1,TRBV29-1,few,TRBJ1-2,CSGGQELNYGYTF,TGCAGCGGGGGACAGGAGTTAAACTATGGCTACACCTTC
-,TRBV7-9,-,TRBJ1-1,CASSFVRNTEAFF,TGTGCCAGCAGCTTTGTGCGGAACACTGAAGCTTTCTTT
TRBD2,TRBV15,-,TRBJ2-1,CATSKLAGGSYNEQFF,TGTGCCACCAGCAAACTAGCGGGGGGCTCCTACAATGAGCAGTTCTTC
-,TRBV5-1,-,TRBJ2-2,CASSIGGGTGELFF,TGCGCCAGCAGCATCGGGGGAGGAACCGGGGAGCTGTTTTTT
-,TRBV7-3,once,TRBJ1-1,CASSLWGLTEAFF,TGTGCCAGCAGCTTATGGGGGCTGACTGAAGCTTTCTTT
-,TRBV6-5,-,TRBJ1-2,CASSPGSIGGGYTF,TGTGCCAGCAGTCCGGGCTCAATCGGGGGTGGCTACACCTTC
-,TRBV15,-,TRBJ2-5,CATSRVGGEETQYF,TGTGCCACCAGCAGAGTGGGCGGGGAAGAGACCCAGTACTTC
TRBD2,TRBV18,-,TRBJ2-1,CASSPPGLAGNNEQFF,TGTGCCAGCTCACCACCCGGACTAGCGGGAAACAATGAGCAGTTCTTC
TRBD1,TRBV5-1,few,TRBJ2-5,CASSLSGQGSETQYF,TGCGCCAGCAGCTTGTCGGGACAGGGATCGGAGACCCAGTACTTC
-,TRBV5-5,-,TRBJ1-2,CASSTWTEGGRYTF,TGTGCCAGCAGCACCTGGACAGAAGGGGGACGCTACACCTTC
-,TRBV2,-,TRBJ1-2,CASIYDRSGEGYTF,TGTGCCAGCATCTATGACCGCTCGGGAGAAGGCTACACCTTC
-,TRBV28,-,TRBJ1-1,CASTPGGRKGNTEAFF,TGTGCCAGCACCCCGGGGGGACGGAAGGGGAACACTGAAGCTTTCTTT
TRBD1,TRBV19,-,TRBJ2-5,CASSVRQGIAETQYF,TGTGCCAGTAGTGTGAGACAGGGAATCGCGGAGACCCAGTACTTC